The clone carrying this T cell receptor beta chain was counted only a few times. The V gene's germline CDR1 is MGHRA and CDR2 YSYEKL. Trimming took 0 bases from V and 4 from J; bases not matched to a gene: 2. CDR3 length: 15 residues. This sample's time point: newly diagnosed GD, antithyroid drugs for less than 3 months. The authors made the TCR library using RNA they extracted from PBMCs. HTBI primers from iRepertoire and Arm-PCR of CDR3 regions yielded the TCR beta libraries. TCRdb reprocessed the multiplex PCR reads via MiXCR and lists one record per CDR3 protein. Of roughly 430,000 distinct CDR3 sequences in the sample, roughly 17% were seen once. The data originate from a study of regulatory T cells in long-lasting Graves disease. The same data also contributed to another study, on T cells in Graves' hyperthyroidism and ophthalmopathy.

This clonotype originated in a woman in her 30s with Graves disease. Sequences were derived from peripheral blood mononuclear cells (PBMCs), sampled at new diagnosis, from a patient treated with antithyroid drugs. The chain recombines TRBV4-1 with TRBJ1-4, with TRBD1 matching 7 bases. The CDR3 here is CASSQDGTVNEKLFF. In DNA, the CDR3 is TGCGCCAGCAGCCAAGACGGGACAGTTAATGAAAAACTGTTTTTT.